Listed below are T cell receptor beta chains from one sample, sequenced in a study of shared clonotypes between healthy human individuals. Produced via immunoSEQ multiplex PCR; TCRdb's table is partial and in-frame only. The table has 1.6 million or so clones, approximately 98.5% seen once. Sequencing was carried out using naive CD4+ T cells sorted from blood. These receptors originate from a man aged 25 to 45 in good health. CDR3s include the opening cysteine and the closing phenylalanine or tryptophan. The D gene is left open where the match is weak. Part of the rows lack a size; the others show once, few, many or a class for expanded clones.

V gene	D gene	J gene	clone size	CDR3 protein	CDR3 DNA
TRBV2	-	TRBJ1-1	-	CASRARDGAFF	TGTGCCAGCAGGGCGAGGGACGGAGCTTTCTTT
TRBV9	-	TRBJ2-1	-	CASSVGGHGNEQFF	TGTGCCAGCAGCGTAGGAGGGCATGGAAATGAGCAGTTCTTC
TRBV6-6	TRBD1	TRBJ1-6	-	CASSLTGQLYNSPLHF	TGTGCCAGCAGTTTAACGGGACAGCTCTATAATTCACCCCTCCACTTT
TRBV18	TRBD1	TRBJ1-4	-	CASSQTGQGPRPTNEKLFF	TGTGCCAGCTCTCAGACCGGACAGGGGCCCCGTCCAACTAATGAAAAACTGTTTTTT
TRBV19	-	TRBJ2-3	-	CASGRRGTDTQYF	TGTGCCAGTGGTCGTAGAGGCACAGATACGCAGTATTTT
TRBV20-1	-	TRBJ2-3	-	CSAPRGDTQYF	TGCAGTGCTCCGAGGGGAGATACGCAGTATTTT
TRBV11-2	-	TRBJ1-4	-	CASSLGRELFF	TGTGCCAGCAGCTTAGGGCGGGAACTGTTTTTT
TRBV28	TRBD1	TRBJ1-1	-	CASSLFPGQGGPRNTEAFF	TGTGCCAGCAGTCTATTTCCGGGACAGGGGGGCCCAAGAAACACTGAAGCTTTCTTT
TRBV12-5	TRBD2	TRBJ2-3	-	CASGLTAEREKSTDTQYF	TGTGCTAGTGGTTTGACAGCCGAGCGGGAGAAGAGCACAGATACGCAGTATTTT
TRBV4-1	-	TRBJ2-7	-	CASSQFSEQYF	TGCGCCAGCAGCCAATTTTCCGAGCAGTACTTC
TRBV5-1	-	TRBJ2-3	-	CASSLGTTTDTQYF	TGCGCCAGCAGCTTAGGGACCACCACAGATACGCAGTATTTT
TRBV7-6	-	TRBJ1-1	-	CASSPGESGEAFF	TGTGCCAGCAGCCCGGGGGAATCCGGTGAAGCTTTCTTT
TRBV5-1	-	TRBJ1-2	-	CASSLREANYGYTF	TGCGCCAGCAGCTTGCGGGAAGCTAACTATGGCTACACCTTC
TRBV16	-	TRBJ1-5	-	CASGLHQPQHF	TGTGCCAGCGGGCTACATCAGCCCCAGCATTTT
TRBV27	-	TRBJ2-3	-	CASSHLQRDTQYF	TGTGCCAGCAGTCATCTCCAGAGGGATACGCAGTATTTT
TRBV7-8	-	TRBJ2-1	-	CASSLLRVSYNEQFF	TGTGCCAGCAGCTTACTGAGAGTCTCCTACAATGAGCAGTTCTTC
TRBV10-1	-	TRBJ2-2	-	CASSGLLTGELFF	TGCGCCAGCAGCGGGCTGCTCACCGGGGAGCTGTTTTTT
TRBV4-3	-	TRBJ1-2	-	CASSQVPDSRYGYTF	TGCGCCAGCAGCCAAGTCCCAGACAGTCGCTATGGCTACACCTTC
TRBV14	-	TRBJ2-1	-	CASSGGGKQFF	TGTGCCAGCTCAGGTGGGGGGAAGCAGTTCTTC
TRBV20-1	-	TRBJ1-5	few	CSARVGQPQHF	TGCAGTGCTAGAGTTGGGCAGCCCCAGCATTTT
TRBV6-1	-	TRBJ1-2	-	CASSRGGGANYGYTF	TGTGCCAGCAGCAGAGGGGGGGGCGCTAACTATGGCTACACCTTC
TRBV5-1	-	TRBJ2-1	-	CASSRGGRSNEQFF	TGCGCCAGCAGCCGTGGGGGCAGGAGCAATGAGCAGTTCTTC
TRBV27	-	TRBJ2-7	once	CASSFDGFGIGSYEQYF	TGTGCCAGCAGTTTCGACGGTTTTGGGATAGGCTCCTACGAGCAGTACTTC
TRBV28	TRBD1	TRBJ1-4	few	CASSLPQGAGEKLFF	TGTGCCAGCAGTTTGCCCCAGGGGGCTGGAGAAAAACTGTTTTTT
TRBV11-2	TRBD2	TRBJ2-1	-	CASSLVVLAGGSDEQFF	TGTGCCAGCAGCTTAGTAGTGCTAGCGGGAGGTTCAGATGAGCAGTTCTTC
TRBV11-3	-	TRBJ2-1	-	CASSLEGRGSNEQFF	TGTGCCAGCAGCTTAGAGGGCAGGGGATCCAATGAGCAGTTCTTC
TRBV25-1	TRBD2	TRBJ2-1	-	CASSERTSGSHEQFF	TGTGCCAGCAGTGAAAGGACTAGCGGGAGTCATGAGCAGTTCTTC
TRBV25-1	-	TRBJ1-3	-	CASTRGNTIYF	TGTGCCAGCACCCGGGGAAACACCATATATTTT
TRBV9	-	TRBJ2-7	once	CASSVGPESSYEQYF	TGTGCCAGCAGCGTTGGACCAGAAAGCTCCTACGAGCAGTACTTC